This TCR beta chain comes out of a study of CD8 T cells in ankylosing spondylitis. Study-level points and caveats: Researchers reportedly found disease-linked clones significantly enriched in matched ankylosing spondylitis synovial fluid. It appeared that ankylosing spondylitis blood was characterized by a TCR beta motif of fewer than ten highly homologous variants.

This clonotype was counted a few times. The antigen is undetermined. By quantitative 5'-RACE with molecular barcodes, the TCR beta libraries were made. MiXCR, run by TCRdb on the 5' RACE reads, gives a single entry per CDR3 protein. The sample has under 130,000 distinct CDR3 sequences; 24% are singletons. This clonotype was sampled from a male donor with ankylosing spondylitis. Sequences were obtained from synovial fluid, either unsorted or a sorted T cell fraction (not recorded which).

The CDR3 protein is CAWRRGNPYEQYF. The CDR3 DNA sequence: TGTGCCTGGAGGCGGGGCAATCCCTACGAGCAGTACTTC. The rearrangement joins TRBV30 to TRBJ2-7; D perhaps matches TRBD2 (6 bases). V lost 3 bases and J lost 2, with 11 bases in between. From germline, CDR1 is GTSNPN and CDR2 SVGIG (reference sequence). The CDR3 is made up of 13 amino acids.